What follows are 20 T cell receptor beta chains derived from one specimen sequenced in a study of blood T cell repertoires in COVID-19. Assay: immunoSEQ multiplex PCR; the TCRdb copy retains only in-frame clones and omits some. The sample contains hundreds of thousands of clones, approximately 87% of which appear only once. Material for sequencing was peripheral blood. Source of these receptors: a woman in her 50s with COVID-19, enrolled during active disease.

The chain is built from TRBV4-1 and TRBJ1-1; the D is unclear. The CDR3 is 16 residues long. The V end was cut by 4 bases, the J end by 0 bases, with 15 bases between. From germline, CDR1 is MGHRA and CDR2 YSYEKL. The CDR3 region is CASSPFYGPMNTEAFF. CDR3 bases: TGCGCCAGCAGCCCCTTTTATGGGCCGATGAACACTGAAGCTTTCTTT.

V is TRBV6-5 and J is TRBJ2-3, with D tentatively TRBD2 (6 bases). There are 13 residues in the CDR3. Trimming removed 6 bases at V and 4 bases at J, with 11 bases between. Germline CDR1 and CDR2: MNHEY and SVGAGI. CDR3 nucleotides: TGTGCCAGCAGGGACTACCTCCCAGATACGCAGTATTTT. Amino acids: CASRDYLPDTQYF.

The chain recombines TRBV7-8 with TRBJ2-3; TRBD2 is a possible D gene (6 bases). V shed 5 bases and J shed 4 bases, with 13 bases lying between them. Germline lookup yields CDR1 SGHVS and CDR2 FQNEAQ. The CDR3 spans 14 residues. The CDR3 coding sequence is TGTGCCAGCAGCACAAGACTAGATCCAGATACGCAGTATTTT. This translates into CASSTRLDPDTQYF. The whole variable domain, filled in from reference TRBV7-8 and TRBJ2-3, reads GAGVSQSPRYKVAKRGQDVALRCDPISGHVSLFWYQQALGQGPEFLTYFQNEAQLDKSGLPSDRFFAERPEGSVSTLKIQRTQQEDSAVYLCASSTRLDPDTQYFGPGTRLTVL.

V is TRBV9 and J is TRBJ2-3, with D tentatively TRBD2 (5 bases). The CDR3 length is 15 residues. The germline V and J ends were trimmed by 6 bases and 2 bases, with 16 bases remaining between them. Germline CDR1 SGDLS, CDR2 YYNGEE. DNA for the CDR3: TGTGCCAGCAACCAAGAGGGCGTGTACACAGATACGCAGTATTTT. This gives the protein CASNQEGVYTDTQYF.

The rearrangement links TRBV11-3 to TRBJ1-1, with no clear D. The CDR3 extends over 16 amino acids. The germline gives CDR1 SGHNT, CDR2 YENEEA. Trimming pared 5 bases from V and 3 bases from J, leaving 19 bases between. CDR3 DNA: TGTGCCAGCAGCCCTGGCCGGGAGTCGTGGGACACTGAAGCTTTCTTT. Translation gives CASSPGRESWDTEAFF.

The chain is built from TRBV7-8 and TRBJ1-1; D gene uncertain. The CDR3 runs 13 residues. V was shortened by 3 bases and J by 1 base, with 6 bases between the two germline ends. Germline CDR1 and CDR2: SGHVS and FQNEAQ. CDR3 nucleotide sequence: TGTGCCAGCAGCTTTAAATGGAACACTGAAGCTTTCTTT. Residues: CASSFKWNTEAFF.

The chain recombines TRBV5-4 with TRBJ1-1; maybe TRBD1 (6 bases). Germline V CDR1 and CDR2: SGHNT, YYREEE (reference sequence). The length of the CDR3 is 14 residues. Trimming took 0 bases from V and 2 from J, leaving 8 bases between them. The CDR3 DNA is TGTGCCAGCAGCTTGGGACAGGTCAACACTGAAGCTTTCTTT. This codes for CASSLGQVNTEAFF. Full variable domain (outside the CDR3, taken from reference TRBV5-4 and TRBJ1-1): ETGVTQSPTHLIKTRGQQVTLRCSSQSGHNTVSWYQQALGQGPQFIFQYYREEENGRGNFPPRFSGLQFPNYSSELNVNALELDDSALYLCASSLGQVNTEAFFGQGTRLTVV.

V gene TRBV7-2 combines with J gene TRBJ1-5, with D possibly being TRBD1 (5 bases). There are 14 residues in the CDR3. Trimming shortened V by 1 base and J by 5 bases, and 9 bases separated the two germline ends. Per germline, CDR1 SGHTA and CDR2 FQGNSA. The DNA of the CDR3 is TGTGCCAGCAGCTTAGGGGGGGATGATCAGCCCCAGCATTTT. Amino acid sequence: CASSLGGDDQPQHF.

The V and J genes are TRBV4-2 and TRBJ1-3, with D maybe TRBD1 (6 bases). With 1 base removed from V and 4 bases from J, the gap between germline ends came to 17 bases. The CDR3 runs to 17 residues. The germline V gene encodes CDR1 LGHNA and CDR2 YNFKEQ. This chain's CDR3 is CASSQALAGGVGNTIYF. The CDR3 DNA follows: TGTGCCAGCAGCCAAGCTCTCGCGGGGGGCGTCGGAAACACCATATATTTT.

The V and J genes are TRBV29-1 and TRBJ2-1; 15 bases line up with TRBD2. There are 21 residues in the CDR3. V gave up 2 bases and J gave up 2 bases; unmatched junction bases: 16. Germline V CDR1 and CDR2: SQVTM, ANQGSEA. The DNA of the CDR3 is TGCAGCGTTGAATCGACTGGACTAGCGGGAGGGCCTTGGAGCGCCTACAATGAGCAGTTCTTC. This gives the protein CSVESTGLAGGPWSAYNEQFF.

This chain uses TRBV4-2 with TRBJ2-7; 11 bases are a match to TRBD2. The CDR3 length is 17 residues. V was pared by 0 bases and J by 2 bases, with 6 bases of the junction left unmatched. Germline V gene data show CDR1 as LGHNA and CDR2 as YNFKEQ. CDR3 nucleotides: TGTGCCAGCAGCCAAGATTTAACTAGCGGGAGCCCCTACGAGCAGTACTTC. This translates into CASSQDLTSGSPYEQYF.

The chain carries TRBV6-5 and TRBJ2-5; 7 nucleotides align to TRBD2. V gave up 1 base and J gave up 5 bases; unmatched junction bases: 7. CDR3 length: 15 residues. In germline, CDR1 is MNHEY, CDR2 SVGAGI. CDR3 sequence (DNA): TGTGCCAGCAGTTACTTTCGGGGGGACCTCGAGACCCAGTACTTC. Protein sequence: CASSYFRGDLETQYF.

In its sample, this clone was seen a few times. V gene TRBV30 combines with J gene TRBJ1-2; D remains unclear. V lost 8 bases and J lost 0, with 10 bases in between. CDR3 length equals 12 residues. Looked up from germline, CDR1 is GTSNPN and CDR2 is SVGIG (reference sequence). The CDR3 nucleotides are TGTGCCGTACCGGGGTCTAACTATGGCTACACCTTC. Amino acid sequence: CAVPGSNYGYTF.

The V gene is TRBV21-1, the J gene TRBJ1-5. TRBV21-1 is a recognized pseudogene. The CDR3 consists of 15 residues. The CDR3 reads CASSSVEDSNQPQHF. CDR3 in DNA: TGTGCCAGCAGCAGTGTAGAGGATAGCAATCAGCCCCAGCATTTT.

The sample holds one count of this clone. This rearrangement joins TRBV19 to TRBJ1-5; no definite D call. The V end lost 1 base, the J end lost 11 bases, and 15 bases lay between the germline ends. The CDR3 runs 14 residues. The V gene's germline CDR1 is LNHDA and CDR2 SQIVND (reference sequence). CDR3 bases: TGTGCCAGTAGTATAGTCGGGAGGCCCCGGGCCCAGCATTTT. It specifies CASSIVGRPRAQHF.

The chain joins TRBV14 to TRBJ1-4, with D unclear. Trimming cost V 1 base and J 5 bases, with 14 bases left between them. Germline V lookup: CDR1 SGHDN, CDR2 FVKESK. The CDR3 consists of 16 residues. The CDR3 coding sequence is TGTGCCAGCAGCCAAGGAATGCAGCGGGAAAATGAAAAACTGTTTTTT. Protein: CASSQGMQRENEKLFF.

This chain connects TRBV6-5 to TRBJ2-7; D possibly corresponds to TRBD2 (6 bases). CDR3 length: 16 amino acids. Germline V gene data show CDR1 as MNHEY and CDR2 as SVGAGI. V was trimmed by 2 bases and J by 5 bases, leaving 19 bases between them. In nucleotides, the CDR3 is TGTGCCAGCAGTTACCTCCCTAGCGCCATAGGCCACGAGCAGTACTTC. Its translation is CASSYLPSAIGHEQYF.

This sequence joins TRBV11-2 and TRBJ1-5; unclear D gene. Germline lookup yields CDR1 SGHAT and CDR2 FQNNGV. The length of the CDR3 is 15 residues. V was trimmed by 0 bases and J by 2 bases, leaving 8 bases between them. The CDR3 reads CASSLDVGRNQPQHF. The CDR3 region has the DNA TGTGCCAGCAGCTTAGATGTGGGCCGCAATCAGCCCCAGCATTTT. Full variable domain (outside the CDR3, taken from reference TRBV11-2 and TRBJ1-5): EAGVAQSPRYKIIEKRQSVAFWCNPISGHATLYWYQQILGQGPKLLIQFQNNGVVDDSQLPKDRFSAERLKGVDSTLKIQPAKLEDSAVYLCASSLDVGRNQPQHFGDGTRLSIL.

The chain carries TRBV5-1 and TRBJ2-2, with TRBD2 matching 7 bases. CDR3 length: 20 amino acids. V trimming: 2 bases; J trimming: 3 bases; junction bases outside the gene matches: 19. In germline, CDR1 is SGHRS, CDR2 YFSETQ. The CDR3 is CASSFRGVDTSSGYTGELFF. The DNA for the CDR3 is TGCGCCAGCAGCTTTCGGGGCGTGGACACTAGTAGCGGGTACACCGGGGAGCTGTTTTTT.

The chain is built from TRBV19 and TRBJ2-1; D may be TRBD1 (6 bases). Per the germline V gene, CDR1 is LNHDA and CDR2 is SQIVND (reference sequence). V was cut by 2 bases and J by 0 bases, with 11 bases left in between. The CDR3 totals 16 residues. The CDR3 spells CASSIFSGHSYNEQFF. The DNA for the CDR3 is TGTGCCAGTAGTATATTTTCGGGACACTCCTACAATGAGCAGTTCTTC.